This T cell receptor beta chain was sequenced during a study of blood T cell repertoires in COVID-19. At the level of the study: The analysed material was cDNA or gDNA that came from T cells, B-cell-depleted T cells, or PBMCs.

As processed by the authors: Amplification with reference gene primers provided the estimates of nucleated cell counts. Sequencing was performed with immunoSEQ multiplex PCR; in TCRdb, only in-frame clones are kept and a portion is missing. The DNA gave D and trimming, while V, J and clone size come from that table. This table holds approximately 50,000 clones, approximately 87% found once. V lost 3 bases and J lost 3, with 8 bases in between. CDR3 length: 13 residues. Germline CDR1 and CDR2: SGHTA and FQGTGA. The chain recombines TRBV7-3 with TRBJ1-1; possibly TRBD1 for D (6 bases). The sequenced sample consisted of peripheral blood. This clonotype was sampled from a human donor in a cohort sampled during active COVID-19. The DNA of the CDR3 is TGTGCCAGCAGCTTCGCAGGGGACACTGAAGCTTTCTTT. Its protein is CASSFAGDTEAFF.